This T cell receptor beta chain was sequenced in a study of blood T cell repertoires in COVID-19. Study overall: Italy, Spain and the United States were the sources of the convalescent and acute COVID-19 samples.

The V gene's germline CDR1 is SNHLY and CDR2 FYNNEI. This CDR3 is 14 amino acids long. Trimming pared 0 bases from V and 2 bases from J, leaving 8 bases between. Participant ages covered about 18 to 90 years across 24 US areas. Participant reports of clinical history set cohort assignment. Study processing details: Quantification of nucleated cells was approximated via reference gene primer amplification. Some clones are missing from TCRdb's copy, which holds only in-frame ones; the method was immunoSEQ multiplex PCR. V and J calls and clone size are given by that table; D and trimming were obtained from the DNA. The sample yields roughly 230,000 clones, over 85% seen once.

The rearrangement links TRBV2 to TRBJ2-7, with TRBD1 as a possible D gene (5 bases). This sequence originates from a woman in her thirties with acute COVID-19. The sample was PBMCs or T cells enriched from blood (not recorded which). For the CDR3, the DNA is TGTGCCAGCAGTGAAGCCAGGGTTCCCTACGAGCAGTACTTC. It encodes CASSEARVPYEQYF.